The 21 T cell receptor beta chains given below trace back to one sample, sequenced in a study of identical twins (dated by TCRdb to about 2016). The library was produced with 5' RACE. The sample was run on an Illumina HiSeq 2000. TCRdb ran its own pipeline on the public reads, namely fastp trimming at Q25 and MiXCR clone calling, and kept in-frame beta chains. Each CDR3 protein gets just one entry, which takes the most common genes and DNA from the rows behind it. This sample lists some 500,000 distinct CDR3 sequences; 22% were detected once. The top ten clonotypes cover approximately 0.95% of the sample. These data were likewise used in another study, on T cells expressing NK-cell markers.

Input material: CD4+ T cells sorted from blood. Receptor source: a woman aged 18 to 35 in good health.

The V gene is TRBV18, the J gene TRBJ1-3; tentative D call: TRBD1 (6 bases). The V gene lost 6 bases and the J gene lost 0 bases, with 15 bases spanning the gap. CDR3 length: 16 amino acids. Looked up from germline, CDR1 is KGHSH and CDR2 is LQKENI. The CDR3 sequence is CASSGGRIDSGNTIYF. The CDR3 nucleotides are TGTGCCAGCTCCGGGGGCCGGATCGACTCTGGAAACACCATATATTTT.

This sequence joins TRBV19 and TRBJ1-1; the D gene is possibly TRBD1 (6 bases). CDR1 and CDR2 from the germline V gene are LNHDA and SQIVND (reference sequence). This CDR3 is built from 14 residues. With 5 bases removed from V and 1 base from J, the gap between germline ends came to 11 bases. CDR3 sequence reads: CASSGDRRNTEAFF. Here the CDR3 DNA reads TGTGCCAGTAGTGGAGACAGGAGGAACACTGAAGCTTTCTTT.

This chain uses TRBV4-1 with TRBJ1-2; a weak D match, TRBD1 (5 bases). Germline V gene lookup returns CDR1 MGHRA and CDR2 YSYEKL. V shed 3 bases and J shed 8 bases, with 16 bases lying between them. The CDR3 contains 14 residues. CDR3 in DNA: TGCGCCAGCAGCCATCCGACTGGAGGGGTCGGCTACACCTTC. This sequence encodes CASSHPTGGVGYTF.

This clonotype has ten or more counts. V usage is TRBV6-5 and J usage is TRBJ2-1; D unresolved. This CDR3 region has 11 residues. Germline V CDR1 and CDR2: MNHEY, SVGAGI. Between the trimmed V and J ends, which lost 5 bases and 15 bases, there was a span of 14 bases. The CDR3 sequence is CASSEGPSRFF. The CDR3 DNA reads TGTGCCAGCAGTGAAGGCCCTTCCCGGTTCTTC.

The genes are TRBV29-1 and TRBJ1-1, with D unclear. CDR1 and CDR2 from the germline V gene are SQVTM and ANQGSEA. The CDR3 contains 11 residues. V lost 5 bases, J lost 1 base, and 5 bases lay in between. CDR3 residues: CSVLGNTEAFF. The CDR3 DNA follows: TGCAGCGTTTTGGGGAACACTGAAGCTTTCTTT. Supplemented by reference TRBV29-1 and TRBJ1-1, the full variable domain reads SAVISQKPSRDICQRGTSLTIQCQVDSQVTMMFWYRQQPGQSLTLIATANQGSEATYESGFVIDKFPISRPNLTFSTLTVSNMSPEDSSIYLCSVLGNTEAFFGQGTRLTVV.

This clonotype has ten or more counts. As DNA, the CDR3 is TGTGCAACGACGTACGCGAGTACACCCCTCCACTTT. It is translated as CATTYASTPLHF. The chain employs TRBV7-9 and TRBJ1-6; no firm D call. The CDR3 loop spans 12 amino acids. CDR1 and CDR2 from the germline V gene are SEHNR and FQNEAQ (reference sequence).

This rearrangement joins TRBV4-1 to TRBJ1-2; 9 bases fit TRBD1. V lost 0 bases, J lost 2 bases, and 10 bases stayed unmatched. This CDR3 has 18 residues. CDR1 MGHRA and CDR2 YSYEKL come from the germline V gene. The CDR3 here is CASSQDPTSGTGNYGYTF. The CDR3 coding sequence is TGCGCCAGCAGCCAAGATCCGACGAGCGGGACAGGGAACTATGGCTACACCTTC.

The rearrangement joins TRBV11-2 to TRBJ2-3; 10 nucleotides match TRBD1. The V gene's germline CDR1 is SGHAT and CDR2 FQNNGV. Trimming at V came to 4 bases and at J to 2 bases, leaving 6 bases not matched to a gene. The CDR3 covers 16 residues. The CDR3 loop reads CASSSGTGAHTDTQYF. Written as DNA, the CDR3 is TGTGCCAGCAGCTCCGGGACAGGGGCCCACACAGATACGCAGTATTTT.

CDR3 coding DNA: TGTGCCAGCAGCTTCTCTGGACAGGGTCGAGAGCAGTACTTC. Protein: CASSFSGQGREQYF. The V gene is TRBV11-3, the J gene TRBJ2-7; 8 bases map to TRBD1. The CDR3 is 14 residues long. Looked up from germline, CDR1 is SGHNT and CDR2 is YENEEA. The junction had 8 bases not matched to a gene; V was cut back by 3 bases and J by 7 bases. Drawing the rest from reference TRBV11-3 and TRBJ2-7, the complete variable domain is EAGVVQSPRYKIIEKKQPVAFWCNPISGHNTLYWYLQNLGQGPELLIRYENEEAVDDSQLPKDRFSAERLKGVDSTLKIQPAELGDSAVYLCASSFSGQGREQYFGPGTRLTVT.

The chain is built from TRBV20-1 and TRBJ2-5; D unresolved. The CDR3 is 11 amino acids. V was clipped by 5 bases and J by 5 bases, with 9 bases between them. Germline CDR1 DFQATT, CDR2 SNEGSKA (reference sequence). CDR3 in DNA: TGCAGTGCTCAGCAATTGGAGACCCAGTACTTC. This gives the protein CSAQQLETQYF.

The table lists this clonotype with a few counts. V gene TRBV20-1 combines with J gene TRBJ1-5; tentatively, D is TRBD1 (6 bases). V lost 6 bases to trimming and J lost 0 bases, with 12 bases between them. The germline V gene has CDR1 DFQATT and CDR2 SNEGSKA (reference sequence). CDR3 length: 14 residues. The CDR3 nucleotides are TGCAGTGCCGAACAGGGACCTAGCAATCAGCCCCAGCATTTT. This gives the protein CSAEQGPSNQPQHF.

In DNA, the CDR3 is TGCAGTGCTGGACCCGACAGGGGGCGGTCGGCTTTCTTT. Its translation is CSAGPDRGRSAFF. V usage is TRBV20-1 and J usage is TRBJ1-1, with TRBD1 matching 10 bases. V lost 5 bases, J lost 11 bases, and 11 bases stayed unmatched. The CDR3 runs 13 residues. Per the germline V gene, CDR1 is DFQATT and CDR2 is SNEGSKA (reference sequence).

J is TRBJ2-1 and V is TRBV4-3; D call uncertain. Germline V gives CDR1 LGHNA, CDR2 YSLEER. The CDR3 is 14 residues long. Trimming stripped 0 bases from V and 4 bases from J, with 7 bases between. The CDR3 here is CASSQDPLYNEQFF. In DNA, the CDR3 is TGCGCCAGCAGCCAAGATCCACTTTACAATGAGCAGTTCTTC.

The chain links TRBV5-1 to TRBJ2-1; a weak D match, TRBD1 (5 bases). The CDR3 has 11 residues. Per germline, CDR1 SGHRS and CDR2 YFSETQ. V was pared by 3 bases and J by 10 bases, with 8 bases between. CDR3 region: CASSSTVEQFF. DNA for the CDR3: TGCGCCAGCAGCTCGACAGTCGAGCAGTTCTTC. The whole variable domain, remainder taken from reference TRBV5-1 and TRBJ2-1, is KAGVTQTPRYLIKTRGQQVTLSCSPISGHRSVSWYQQTPGQGLQFLFEYFSETQRNKGNFPGRFSGRQFSNSRSEMNVSTLELGDSALYLCASSSTVEQFFGPGTRLTVL.

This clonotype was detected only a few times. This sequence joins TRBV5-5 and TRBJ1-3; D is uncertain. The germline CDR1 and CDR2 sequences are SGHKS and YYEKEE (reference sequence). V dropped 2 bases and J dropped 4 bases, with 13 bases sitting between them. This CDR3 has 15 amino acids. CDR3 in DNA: TGTGCCAGCAGCTTTCCGGCAGGCGGGGGAAACACCATATATTTT. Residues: CASSFPAGGGNTIYF.

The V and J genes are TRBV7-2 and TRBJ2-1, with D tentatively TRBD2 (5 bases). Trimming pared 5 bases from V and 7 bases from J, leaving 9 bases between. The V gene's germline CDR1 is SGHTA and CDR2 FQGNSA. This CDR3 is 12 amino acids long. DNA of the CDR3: TGTGCCAGCAGCCGATGGACTAATGAGCAGTTCTTC. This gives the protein CASSRWTNEQFF.

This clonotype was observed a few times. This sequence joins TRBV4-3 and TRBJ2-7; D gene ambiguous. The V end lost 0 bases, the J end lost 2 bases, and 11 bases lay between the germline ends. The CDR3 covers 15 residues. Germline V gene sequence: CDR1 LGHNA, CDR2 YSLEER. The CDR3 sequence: CASSQEARWAYEQYF. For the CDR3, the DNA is TGCGCCAGCAGCCAAGAGGCCCGGTGGGCCTACGAGCAGTACTTC.

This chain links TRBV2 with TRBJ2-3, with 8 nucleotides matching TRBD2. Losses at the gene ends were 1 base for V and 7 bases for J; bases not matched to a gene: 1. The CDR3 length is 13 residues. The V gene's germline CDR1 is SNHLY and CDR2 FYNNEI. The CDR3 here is CASSEERGYTQYF. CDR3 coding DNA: TGTGCCAGCAGTGAAGAGCGGGGGTATACGCAGTATTTT.

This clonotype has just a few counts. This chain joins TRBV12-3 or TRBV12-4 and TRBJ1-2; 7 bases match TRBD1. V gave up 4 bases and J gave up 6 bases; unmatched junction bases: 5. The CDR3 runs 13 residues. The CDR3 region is CASSSLQGNGYTF. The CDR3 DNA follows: TGTGCCAGCAGTTCCTTACAGGGGAATGGCTACACCTTC.

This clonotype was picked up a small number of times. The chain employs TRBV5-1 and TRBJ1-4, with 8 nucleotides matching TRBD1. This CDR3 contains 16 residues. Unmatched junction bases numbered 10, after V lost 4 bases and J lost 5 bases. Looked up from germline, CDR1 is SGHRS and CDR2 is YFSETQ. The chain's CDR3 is CASSLTNRGGNEKLFF. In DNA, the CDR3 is TGCGCCAGCAGCCTCACCAACAGGGGGGGAAATGAAAAACTGTTTTTT.

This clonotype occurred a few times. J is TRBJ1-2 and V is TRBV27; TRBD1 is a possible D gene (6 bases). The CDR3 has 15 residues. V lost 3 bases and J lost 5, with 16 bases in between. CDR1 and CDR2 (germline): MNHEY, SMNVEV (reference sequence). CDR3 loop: CASSFNYRVWYGYTF. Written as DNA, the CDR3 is TGTGCCAGCAGTTTTAATTACAGGGTATGGTATGGCTACACCTTC.